A selection of T cell receptor beta chains follows, all from one sample in a study of brain T cells in children with intractable seizures. Some clones are missing from TCRdb's copy, which holds only in-frame ones; the method was immunoSEQ multiplex PCR. The data show just under 65,000 clones, approximately 95% seen once. The sample here was peripheral blood, taken at surgery. These TCRs come from a boy younger than two with focal cortical dysplasia and intractable seizures. Each CDR3 is given with its conserved first and last residue. The order of the fields is V gene, J gene, clone size, D gene, CDR3 protein, CDR3 DNA. The D gene is left open where the match is weak. Clone size is given for some rows only: seen once, a few or many times, or a class if the clone is expanded.

TRBV28	TRBJ2-4	-	-	CASSSPGIVIAKNIQYF	TGTGCCAGCAGTTCCCCCGGAATCGTGATAGCCAAAAACATTCAGTACTTC
TRBV9	TRBJ2-3	-	-	CASSVGQPASDTQYF	TGTGCCAGCAGCGTGGGGCAGCCCGCTTCAGATACGCAGTATTTT
TRBV4-1	TRBJ2-1	-	TRBD2	CASSQLGLAAYNEQFF	TGCGCCAGCAGCCAACTAGGACTAGCGGCCTACAATGAGCAGTTCTTC
TRBV5-1	TRBJ1-2	-	-	CASSFATAGTRGPNYGYTF	TGCGCCAGCAGCTTCGCTACCGCTGGGACCCGTGGACCTAACTATGGCTACACCTTC
TRBV19	TRBJ1-6	-	TRBD1	CASTGQGYAPLHF	TGTGCCAGCACGGGACAGGGGTACGCACCCCTCCACTTT
TRBV18	TRBJ1-1	-	TRBD1	CASSPTGGDTEAFF	TGTGCCAGCTCACCTACAGGGGGGGACACTGAAGCTTTCTTT
TRBV18	TRBJ1-1	once	TRBD1	CASSPSRDRGGRSTEAFF	TGTGCCAGCTCACCCTCCCGGGACAGGGGGGGGAGAAGCACTGAAGCTTTCTTT
TRBV11-2	TRBJ2-5	-	-	CASSLKETQYF	TGTGCCAGCAGCTTAAAGGAGACCCAGTACTTC
TRBV6-4	TRBJ1-5	-	-	CASNPLRESGNQPQHF	TGTGCCAGCAATCCCCTACGGGAGTCGGGCAATCAGCCCCAGCATTTT
TRBV21-1	TRBJ2-7	once	-	CASSKETDYYEQYF	TGTGCCAGCAGCAAAGAAACGGATTACTACGAGCAGTACTTC
TRBV3-1/TRBV3-2	TRBJ2-7	-	-	CASGGLYEQYF	TGTGCCAGCGGGGGACTCTACGAGCAGTACTTC
TRBV2	TRBJ2-3	-	TRBD2	CASSGVAGGTDTQYF	TGTGCCAGCAGTGGGGTGGCGGGGGGTACAGATACGCAGTATTTT
TRBV7-9	TRBJ1-6	-	-	CASSLGTFSPLHF	TGTGCCAGCAGCTTAGGGACTTTCTCACCCCTCCACTTT
TRBV19	TRBJ1-6	-	-	CASSRGQYNSPLHF	TGTGCCAGTAGCAGAGGACAGTATAATTCACCCCTCCACTTT
TRBV27	TRBJ2-4	-	-	CASGSPRDIQYF	TGTGCCAGCGGATCACCGCGGGACATTCAGTACTTC
TRBV28	TRBJ1-2	-	-	CASSLLRQGSSGYTF	TGTGCCAGCAGTTTATTGAGGCAGGGCTCAAGTGGCTACACCTTC
TRBV4-2	TRBJ2-1	-	TRBD1	CASSRGQSSGGSYNEQFF	TGTGCCAGCAGCCGGGGACAGAGCTCAGGTGGGTCCTACAATGAGCAGTTCTTC
TRBV5-4	TRBJ2-7	once	-	CASSTISAYEQYF	TGTGCCAGCAGCACAATTAGCGCCTACGAGCAGTACTTC
TRBV5-1	TRBJ2-5	-	-	CASSASSYPQETQYF	TGCGCCAGCAGCGCTTCTAGTTACCCCCAAGAGACCCAGTACTTC
TRBV3-1/TRBV3-2	TRBJ1-6	-	-	CASSLSSYNSPLHF	TGTGCCAGCAGCCTTAGCTCCTATAATTCACCCCTCCACTTT
TRBV11-2	TRBJ1-2	-	TRBD1	CASSFRQGANYGYTF	TGTGCCAGCAGCTTCCGACAGGGGGCTAACTATGGCTACACCTTC
TRBV6-5	TRBJ2-5	-	TRBD2	CASSPRLAGTETQYF	TGTGCCAGCAGCCCAAGACTAGCGGGGACGGAGACCCAGTACTTC
TRBV7-2	TRBJ1-5	once	TRBD1	CASSLAEDRVWDSNQPQHF	TGTGCCAGCAGCTTAGCGGAGGACAGGGTATGGGATAGCAATCAGCCCCAGCATTTT
TRBV5-6	TRBJ1-5	-	-	CASSRADRRSQPQHF	TGTGCCAGCAGCCGTGCAGACAGGAGATCACAGCCCCAGCATTTT
TRBV9	TRBJ2-5	-	-	CASSVGPGKETQYF	TGTGCCAGCAGCGTAGGGCCCGGGAAGGAGACCCAGTACTTC